Each of the 14 T cell receptor beta chains below was sequenced from the same sample in a study of technical replicates of blood from four donors. Repertoires were generated with immunoSEQ multiplex PCR, while TCRdb's copy carries only in-frame clones and drops some. The sample contains approximately 100,000 clones, 95% to 96% of which appear only once. Specimen: T cells isolated from PBMCs. These receptors were collected from a human donor in good health.

The chain links TRBV2 to TRBJ1-5; TRBD1 is a possible D gene (5 bases). Germline V gene data show CDR1 as SNHLY and CDR2 as FYNNEI. Trimming pared 6 bases from V and 0 bases from J, leaving 12 bases between. This CDR3 has 15 amino acids. This CDR3 is CASRETVNSNQPQHF. In DNA form, the CDR3 reads TGTGCCAGCAGAGAGACAGTAAATAGCAATCAGCCCCAGCATTTT.

This chain uses TRBV7-9 with TRBJ2-7, with TRBD2 identical over 12 bases. Germline CDR1 SEHNR, CDR2 FQNEAQ (reference sequence). Losses at the gene ends were 4 bases for V and 9 bases for J; bases not matched to a gene: 7. This CDR3 is 14 amino acids long. CDR3 sequence (DNA): TGTGCCAGCAGCTCGACTAGCGGGAGCCTCGTGCAGTACTTC. Protein: CASSSTSGSLVQYF.

This chain connects TRBV4-2 to TRBJ2-1, with D perhaps TRBD1 (5 bases). The CDR3 length is 16 residues. CDR1 and CDR2 from the germline V gene are LGHNA and YNFKEQ. Trimming took off 0 bases at V and 0 bases at J, with 9 bases between the two ends. The CDR3 coding sequence is TGTGCCAGCAGCCAAGAACAGGTCGACTCCTACAATGAGCAGTTCTTC. Its translation: CASSQEQVDSYNEQFF.

This clone was seen once. This sequence joins TRBV27 and TRBJ1-3; 7 bases are a match to TRBD1. Trimming took 6 bases from V and 4 from J; bases not matched to a gene: 6. The germline V gene encodes CDR1 MNHEY and CDR2 SMNVEV (reference sequence). The CDR3 loop spans 14 amino acids. CDR3 bases: TGTGCCAGCAGCTTTGGGGGACAGGGAAACACCATATATTTT. Protein sequence: CASSFGGQGNTIYF.

The chain joins TRBV4-1 to TRBJ1-1; D unclear. V was pared by 0 bases and J by 1 base, with 9 bases between. The CDR3 is 15 amino acids. The germline V gene has CDR1 MGHRA and CDR2 YSYEKL. CDR3 nucleotides: TGCGCCAGCAGCCAAGATAGTAACGGGAACACTGAAGCTTTCTTT. This gives the protein CASSQDSNGNTEAFF.

The genes are TRBV14 and TRBJ1-3; D is uncertain. Trimming pared 2 bases from V and 3 bases from J, leaving 11 bases between. The germline V gene has CDR1 SGHDN and CDR2 FVKESK. This CDR3 is 15 amino acids long. The CDR3 spells CASSQTAGVGNTIYF. CDR3 in DNA: TGTGCCAGCAGCCAAACTGCCGGGGTTGGAAACACCATATATTTT.

The chain carries TRBV7-9 and TRBJ2-1; the match to TRBD2 covers 7 bases. Germline V gives CDR1 SEHNR, CDR2 FQNEAQ (reference sequence). The V segment lost 3 bases and the J segment 2 bases; nucleotides outside the gene matches: 7. This CDR3 contains 16 residues. The CDR3: CASSLGDYNTYNEQFF. The CDR3 DNA reads TGTGCCAGCAGCTTGGGGGACTACAATACCTACAATGAGCAGTTCTTC.

In this sample, this clone turned up once. The chain joins TRBV6-1 to TRBJ2-7, with D perhaps TRBD2 (7 bases). This CDR3 contains 15 residues. Looked up from germline, CDR1 is MNHNS and CDR2 is SASEGT. V lost 6 bases, J lost 5 bases, and 20 bases lay in between. CDR3 in amino acids: CASSLLGGGLNEQYF. CDR3 sequence (DNA): TGTGCCAGCAGCCTCTTAGGGGGGGGCTTGAACGAGCAGTACTTC.

The chain combines TRBV7-9 with TRBJ1-6; 7 nucleotides line up with TRBD1. The CDR3 extends over 18 amino acids. V trimming: 3 bases; J trimming: 6 bases; junction bases outside the gene matches: 14. Per germline, CDR1 SEHNR and CDR2 FQNEAQ (reference sequence). Written as DNA, the CDR3 is TGTGCCAGCAGCTTGTTATTAAATAAGGGACAGAGTAATTCACCCCTCCACTTT. Translating gives CASSLLLNKGQSNSPLHF.

The CDR3 loop reads CASSPTGLMNTEAFF. CDR3 sequence (DNA): TGTGCCAGCAGCCCCACAGGGCTCATGAACACTGAAGCTTTCTTT. The rearrangement uses TRBV6-4 and TRBJ1-1, with a weak D call TRBD1 (6 bases). Germline-derived CDR1 and CDR2 are MRHNA and SNTAGT. The CDR3 length is 15 residues. V lost 6 bases to trimming and J lost 0 bases, with 14 bases between them.

V is TRBV9 and J is TRBJ1-3, with a tentative D call TRBD1 (6 bases). The germline V and J ends were trimmed by 2 bases and 3 bases, with 12 bases remaining between them. The CDR3 totals 15 residues. The V gene's germline CDR1 is SGDLS and CDR2 YYNGEE. This chain's CDR3 is CASSVTGTSGNTIYF. CDR3 sequence (DNA): TGTGCCAGCAGCGTTACCGGGACAAGTGGAAACACCATATATTTT.

The chain employs TRBV29-1 and TRBJ2-5; D perhaps matches TRBD1 (6 bases). The CDR3 covers 13 residues. V was pared by 3 bases and J by 0 bases, with 8 bases between. CDR1 SQVTM and CDR2 ANQGSEA come from the germline V gene. The CDR3 sequence: CSVDRGYQETQYF. DNA for the CDR3: TGCAGCGTTGACAGGGGCTACCAAGAGACCCAGTACTTC.

V usage is TRBV19 and J usage is TRBJ1-1; a weak D match, TRBD1 (5 bases). The germline gives CDR1 LNHDA, CDR2 SQIVND (reference sequence). The CDR3 consists of 18 residues. V was pared by 3 bases and J by 4 bases, with 24 bases between. Written as DNA, the CDR3 is TGTGCCAGTAGTATTATTCAAGGGGAGGGATCGGCGAGCACTGAAGCTTTCTTT. As protein: CASSIIQGEGSASTEAFF.

V and J are TRBV6-5 and TRBJ2-3; 7 bases line up with TRBD1. Germline V gives CDR1 MNHEY, CDR2 SVGAGI. Germline trimming cut 7 bases from V and 1 base from J; bases unmatched to any gene: 8. The CDR3 contains 15 residues. The CDR3 coding sequence is TGTGCCAGCAAAAAAGGACAGGTGGGCACAGATACGCAGTATTTT. Translation: CASKKGQVGTDTQYF.